This T cell receptor (beta chain) emerged from a study of a mutant IDH1 vaccine in newly diagnosed glioma. Trimming took 5 bases from V and 1 from J, leaving 8 bases between them. Germline values: CDR1 SGHAT, CDR2 FQNNGV. The CDR3 has 13 residues. Profiling relied on immunoSEQ multiplex PCR, and the TCRdb table lists in-frame clones only, not all of them. In the table there are 95,000 to 100,000 clones, around 90% of which are singletons. To note about this clone: Its matching antigen is unknown.

Study outcomes and limitations: In 93.3% of patients, immune responses induced by the vaccine occurred.

Sample time point: baseline, week 1 (first vaccination visit). Regarding treatment: pre-vaccination baseline after standard-of-care therapy. The specimen was PBMCs, collected from a glioma patient treated with radiotherapy, temozolomide or both. The chain has TRBV11-2 and TRBJ1-1; D gene ambiguous. The sequence derives from a woman between 45 and 65 years old with glioma. The CDR3 DNA follows: TGTGCCAGCAGCAAAGGAGGGAACACTGAAGCTTTCTTT. This sequence encodes CASSKGGNTEAFF.